The sequence of this TCR beta chain was determined in a study of cytomegalovirus exposure and HLA in healthy donors. The PCR was carried out with 60 Vbeta primers and 13 Jbeta primers. Assay used: immunoSEQ multiplex PCR; TCRdb lists only in-frame clones, some missing. The sample includes fewer than 250,000 clones, 85% of them seen just once. About this clone itself: Its antigen remains unknown.

Whole-study results and caveats: The presence/absence work took it that sequencing depth was about the same across donors. Most observed TCR sequences were rare, whereas some public TCRs were detected in many donors. It emerged from a later analysis that several of the most significant clusters appeared to be linked to common viral pathogens.

The receptor comes from a human donor in good health. Sample: PBMCs.

The CDR3 region is CASSRTDPTDTQYF. CDR3 in DNA: TGTGCCAGCAGCCGAACAGATCCCACAGATACGCAGTATTTT. This chain joins TRBV9 and TRBJ2-3; D not certain. CDR1 SGDLS and CDR2 YYNGEE come from the germline V gene. CDR3 length: 14 residues. The V gene lost 4 bases and the J gene lost 2 bases, with 11 bases spanning the gap.